This T cell receptor beta chain is from a study of response to subunit inactivated influenza vaccine. Each CDR3 protein is one row after TCRdb ran MiXCR on the RT-PCR reads. The sample includes 800,000 to 1,000,000 distinct CDR3 sequences, about 20% of them seen just once. The receptor was isolated from a man in his forties or fifties who received an inactivated influenza vaccine. The sequencing used PBMCs from blood, collected more than 4 days after vaccination.

The CDR3 bases are TGTGCCAGCAGCTTCTCACAGCTCTCTGGGGCCAACGTCCTGACTTTC. Translated, it gives CASSFSQLSGANVLTF. The chain combines TRBV7-2 with TRBJ2-6, with D unclear. V lost 3 bases to trimming and J lost 0 bases, with 9 bases between them. Germline V gene lookup returns CDR1 SGHTA and CDR2 FQGNSA. This CDR3 spans 16 amino acids. Combining the CDR3 with reference TRBV7-2 and TRBJ2-6 gives the whole variable domain GAGVSQSPSNKVTEKGKDVELRCDPISGHTALYWYRQSLGQGLEFLIYFQGNSAPDKSGLPSDRFSAERTGGSVSTLTIQRTQQEDSAVYLCASSFSQLSGANVLTFGAGSRLTVL.